The TCR beta chain under discussion was sequenced for a study of blood T cell repertoires in COVID-19. Exposed participants encountered a COVID-19 case during the 2 weeks preceding study entry. This clone has a handful of counts. Trimming removed 1 base at V and 2 bases at J, with 12 bases between. The CDR3 sequence is 16 residues long. Germline-derived CDR1 and CDR2 are LNHNV and YYDKDF (reference sequence). TCRdb's table, derived via immunoSEQ multiplex PCR, lists solely in-frame clones and lacks some. The table includes 350,000 or so clones, almost 90% detected once. The sequence came from a woman in her twenties or thirties who had been exposed to COVID-19. The specimen was PBMCs or T cells enriched from blood (not recorded which). The rearrangement uses TRBV15 and TRBJ1-5, with D maybe TRBD1 (5 bases). The CDR3 is CATSRGEGFGNQPQHF. CDR3 in DNA: TGTGCCACCAGCAGAGGGGAGGGGTTTGGCAATCAGCCCCAGCATTTT.